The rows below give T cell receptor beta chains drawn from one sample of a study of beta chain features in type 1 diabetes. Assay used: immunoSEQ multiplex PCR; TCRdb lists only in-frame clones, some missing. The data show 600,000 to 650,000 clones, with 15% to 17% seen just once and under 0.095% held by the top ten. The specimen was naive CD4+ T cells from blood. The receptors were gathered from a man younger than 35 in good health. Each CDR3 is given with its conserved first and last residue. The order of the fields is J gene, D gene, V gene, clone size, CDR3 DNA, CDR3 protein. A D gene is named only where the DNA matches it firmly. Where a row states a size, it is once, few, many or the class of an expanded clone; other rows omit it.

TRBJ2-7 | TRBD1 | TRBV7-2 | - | TGTGCCAGCAGCCGGACAGGGCTCTCCTACGAGCAGTACTTC | CASSRTGLSYEQYF
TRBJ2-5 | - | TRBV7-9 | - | TGTGCCAGCAGCTCCTATGGGGTCCGGAGACAAGAGACCCAGTACTTC | CASSSYGVRRQETQYF
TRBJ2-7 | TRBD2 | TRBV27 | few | TGTGCCAGCACCCGACTAGCGGGAGGACACGAGCAGTACTTC | CASTRLAGGHEQYF
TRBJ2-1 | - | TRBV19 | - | TGTGCCAGTAGTATAACGGGTAACGATGAGCAGTTCTTC | CASSITGNDEQFF
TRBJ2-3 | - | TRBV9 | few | TGTGCCAGCAGCGTAGCTCTTTGGACCACAGATACGCAGTATTTT | CASSVALWTTDTQYF
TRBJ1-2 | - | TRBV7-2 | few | TGTGCCAGCAGCCTATTCGAGGGCGCGGGCTACACCTTC | CASSLFEGAGYTF
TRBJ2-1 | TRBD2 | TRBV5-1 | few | TGCGCCAGCAGCTTGGTCCCAGCGGGAGACAATGAGCAGTTCTTC | CASSLVPAGDNEQFF
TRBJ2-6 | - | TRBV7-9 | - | TGTGCCAGCAGCCACCGGGGAGGGGGCACTGGGGCCAACGTCCTGACTTTC | CASSHRGGGTGANVLTF
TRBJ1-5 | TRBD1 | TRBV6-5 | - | TGTGCCAGCAGCTCTATGACAGGGGGCAATCAGCCCCAGCATTTT | CASSSMTGGNQPQHF
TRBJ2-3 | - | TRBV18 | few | TGTGCCAGCTCAAACCGTCGAGATACGCAGTATTTT | CASSNRRDTQYF
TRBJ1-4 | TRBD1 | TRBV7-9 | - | TGTGCCAGCAGGAGAGGGGGCCAGAATGAAAAACTGTTTTTT | CASRRGGQNEKLFF
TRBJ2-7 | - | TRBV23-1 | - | TGCGCCAGCAGTCAACCAAAGCTGACAGTCTCCTACGAGCAGTACTTC | CASSQPKLTVSYEQYF
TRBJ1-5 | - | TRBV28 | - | TGTGCCAGCAGTTTAGGGAACCATCAGCCCCAGCATTTT | CASSLGNHQPQHF
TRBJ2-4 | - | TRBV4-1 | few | TGCGCCAGCAGCCAAGATGGGGCGCAAGCCAAAAACATTCAGTACTTC | CASSQDGAQAKNIQYF
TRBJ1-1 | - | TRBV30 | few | TGTGCCTGGAGTGTAACCAGGCGCACTGAAGCTTTCTTT | CAWSVTRRTEAFF
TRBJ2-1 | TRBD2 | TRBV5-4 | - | TGTGCCAGCAGCTTGGTAGGACTAGCGGGAGGCTTAGCCTACAATGAGCAGTTCTTC | CASSLVGLAGGLAYNEQFF
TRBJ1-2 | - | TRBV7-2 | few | TGTGCCAGCAGCTCGGTGGGACGGAGCAACTATGGCTACACCTTC | CASSSVGRSNYGYTF
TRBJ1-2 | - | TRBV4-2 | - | TGTGCCAGCAGCGGCGGACAGAACTATGGCTACACCTTC | CASSGGQNYGYTF
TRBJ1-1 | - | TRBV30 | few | TGTGCCTTTGGGGCACCGGGGGAAGCTTTCTTT | CAFGAPGEAFF
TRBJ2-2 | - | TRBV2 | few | TGTGCCAGCCGCCGACGGTGGGAGGAAGACACCGGGGAGCTGTTTTTT | CASRRRWEEDTGELFF
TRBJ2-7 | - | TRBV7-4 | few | TGTGCCAGCATCCTAGTATGGCAGGGTCCCTACGAGCAGTACTTC | CASILVWQGPYEQYF
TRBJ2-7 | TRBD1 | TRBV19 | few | TGTGCCAGTCGACAGACAGGGGCCTCCTACGAGCAGTACTTC | CASRQTGASYEQYF